This T cell receptor (beta chain) stems from a study of OX40 agonist ivuxolimab in advanced cancers. Background on the whole study: The costimulatory receptor OX40 (CD134) was targeted by ivuxolimab, a fully human IgG2 agonistic monoclonal antibody. The paper covers the monotherapy dose-escalation part of the phase I ivuxolimab trial, which included N = 52 patients. The point of sequencing TCRbeta in the periphery was to test whether ivuxolimab changed TCR sequence diversity and drove clonal T-cell expansion. Intravenous ivuxolimab was administered to patients every 2 weeks at six dose levels: 0.01, 0.1, 0.3, 1.5, 3 and 10 mg/kg. In the dose-escalation cohort, 82.7% of patients were male, and the mean age was around 60 years, with a range of roughly 20 to 85. Among the approximately 50 dose-escalation patients, 19 had hepatocellular carcinoma, roughly 15 melanoma, 9 renal cell carcinoma and 9 head and neck cancer. Patients were allowed to have had prior anti-PD-1, anti-PD-L1 or anti-CTLA-4 therapy, and more than 35% of the dose-escalation patients had been treated with checkpoint inhibitors. Partial responses occurred in three dose-escalation patients, of whom one had hepatocellular carcinoma and two had cutaneous melanoma. The paper as a whole reports these results and caveats: On average, CD8+ T cells showed more expanded clones than CD4+ T cells after ivuxolimab. Which antigens the clonally expanded peripheral T cells were specific for was not determined. At doses from 0.1 to 3.0 mg/kg, clonal expansion was seen in both CD4+ and CD8+ blood T cells between baseline and week 6. Low levels of normalized T-cell clonal expansion were also seen in some nonresponding patients. Partial responders in the 0.1-3.0 mg/kg groups had among the lowest normalized peripheral clonal expansion, especially among CD8+ T cells.

The germline ends are 8 bases apart after V is trimmed by 0 bases and J by 14 bases. Reading from cysteine to phenylalanine, the CDR3 counts 12 amino acids. Solely the CDR3 DNA is kept, with 36 bases framed from the first base. Looking up the germline V gene (reference sequence) yields CDR1 PRHDT and CDR2 FYEKMQ. Worth noting for this clone: Its antigen is currently not known. No qualities accompany the bases; no much larger clone lies one base away.

Patients with a history of autoimmune disease or receiving systemic immunosuppression were excluded from the trial. In every dose cohort, peripheral blood was drawn for TCR sequencing at baseline, cycle 4 day 1, and cycle 7 day 1. The samples were drawn from a first-in-human, open-label, multicenter phase I dose-escalation trial of ivuxolimab. The trial enrolled adults with locally advanced or metastatic head and neck squamous cell, hepatocellular, melanoma or renal cell carcinoma. Before TCR sequencing, CD4+ T cells and CD8+ T cells from peripheral blood were sorted into separate populations. Genomic DNA was isolated from the sorted cells so that the TCRbeta CDR3 region could be sequenced. TCRbeta CDR3 regions were sequenced using the immunoSEQ Assay. Imported from immuneACCESS, the table was reduced by TCRdb to in-frame sequences with V and J called. These copies leave out some clones; in studies compared against another copy, an unresolved V gene accounts for under half, and the cause of the remainder is not known. The sample table records about 33,000 clones; 74% of these occur just once. The top ten clones comprise under 15% of the sample.

This sequence was found in an adult with an advanced solid tumor such as melanoma, head and neck, liver or kidney cancer. This material consisted of CD4+ or CD8+ T cells sorted from blood, taken in a trial of the OX40 agonist ivuxolimab. The chain was built from TRBV13 and TRBJ2-6; the D gene cannot be named for sure. The CDR3 here reads CASSLGGSILTF. In nucleotides, the sequence is TGTGCCAGCAGCTTAGGCGGATCGATCCTGACTTTC. The variable domain in full, with residues beyond the CDR3 obtained from the reference TRBV13 and TRBJ2-6 genes, is AAGVIQSPRHLIKEKRETATLKCYPIPRHDTVYWYQQGPGQDPQFLISFYEKMQSDKGSIPDRFSAQQFSDYHSELNMSSLELGDSALYFCASSLGGSILTFGAGSRLTVL.